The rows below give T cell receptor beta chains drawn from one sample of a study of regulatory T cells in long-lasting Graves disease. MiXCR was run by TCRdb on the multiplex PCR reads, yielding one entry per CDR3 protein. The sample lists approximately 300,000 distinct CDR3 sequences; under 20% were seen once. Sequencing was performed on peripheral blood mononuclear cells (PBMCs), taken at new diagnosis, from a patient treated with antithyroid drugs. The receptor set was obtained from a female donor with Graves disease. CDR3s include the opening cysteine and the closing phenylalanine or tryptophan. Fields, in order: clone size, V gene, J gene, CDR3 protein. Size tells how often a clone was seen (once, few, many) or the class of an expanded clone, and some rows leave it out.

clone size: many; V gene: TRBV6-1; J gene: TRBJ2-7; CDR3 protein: CASSRVRSTYEQYF
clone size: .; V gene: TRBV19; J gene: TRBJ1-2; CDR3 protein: CASSAPGPSGSYTF
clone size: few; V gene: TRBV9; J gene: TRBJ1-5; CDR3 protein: CASSVDGNQPQHF
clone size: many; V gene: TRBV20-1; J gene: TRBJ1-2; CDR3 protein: CSARAPWNYGYTF
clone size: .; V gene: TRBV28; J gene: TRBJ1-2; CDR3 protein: CASSPPDREVRGYTF
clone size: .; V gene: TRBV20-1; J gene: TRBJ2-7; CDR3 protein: CSARGGAGEQYF
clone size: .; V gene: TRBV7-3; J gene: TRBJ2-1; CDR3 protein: CASSSPGRVLAEEEASSYSEQFF
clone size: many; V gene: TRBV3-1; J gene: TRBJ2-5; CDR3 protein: CASSQSGETQYF
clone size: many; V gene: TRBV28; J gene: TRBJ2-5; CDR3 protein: CASTSPKETQYF
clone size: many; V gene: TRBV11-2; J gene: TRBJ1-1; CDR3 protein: CASSLPGGVAFF
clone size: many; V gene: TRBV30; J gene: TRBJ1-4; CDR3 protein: CAWSATSTGREGEKLFF
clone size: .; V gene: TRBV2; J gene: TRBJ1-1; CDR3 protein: CASSDDETEAFF
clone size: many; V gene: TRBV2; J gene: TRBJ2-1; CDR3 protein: CASSVASGVYNEQFF
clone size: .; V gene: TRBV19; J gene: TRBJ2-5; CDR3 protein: CASSIVDRGLPWWETQYF
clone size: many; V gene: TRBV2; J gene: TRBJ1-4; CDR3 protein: CASRRSVPFATNEKLFF
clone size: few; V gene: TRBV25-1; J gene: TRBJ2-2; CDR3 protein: CASSELRTGELFF
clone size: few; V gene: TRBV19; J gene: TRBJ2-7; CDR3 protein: CASSRKGSEQYF
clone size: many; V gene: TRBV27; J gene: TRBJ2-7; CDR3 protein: CASSVQGTNPYEQYF
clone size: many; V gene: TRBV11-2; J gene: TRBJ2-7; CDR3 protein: CASSFGTGFSYEQYF
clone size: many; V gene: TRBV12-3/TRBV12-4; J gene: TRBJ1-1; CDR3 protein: CASNLRGTEAFF
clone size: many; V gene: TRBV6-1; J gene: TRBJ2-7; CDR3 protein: CASSQRPHPPYEQYF
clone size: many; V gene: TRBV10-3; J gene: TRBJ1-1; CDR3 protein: CAISERVTEAFF
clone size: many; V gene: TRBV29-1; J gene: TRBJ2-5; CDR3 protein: CSAGRETQYF
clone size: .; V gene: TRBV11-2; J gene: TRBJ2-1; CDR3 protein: CASSLDPFSSYNEQFF
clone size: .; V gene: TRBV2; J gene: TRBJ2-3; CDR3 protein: CASRSWPDTQYF
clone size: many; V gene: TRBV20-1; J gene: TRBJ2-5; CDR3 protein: CSAKSGAGGETQYF
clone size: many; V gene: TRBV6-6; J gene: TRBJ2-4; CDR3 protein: CASSYSGQGGGKNIQYF
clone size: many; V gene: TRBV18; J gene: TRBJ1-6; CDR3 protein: CASSPDLSSPLHF
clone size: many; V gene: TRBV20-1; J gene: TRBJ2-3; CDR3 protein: CSASALVNPDTQYF
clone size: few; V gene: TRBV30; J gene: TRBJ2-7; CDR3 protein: CAWSLVAEQYF
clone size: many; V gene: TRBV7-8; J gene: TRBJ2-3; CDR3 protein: CASSRLAGVATDTQYF
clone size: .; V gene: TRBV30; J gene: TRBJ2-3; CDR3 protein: CAWSVRKGLKTDTQYF
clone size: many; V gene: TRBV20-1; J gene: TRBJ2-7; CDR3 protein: CSAPLDSGYEQYF
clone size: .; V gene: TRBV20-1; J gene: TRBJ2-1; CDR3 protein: CSASALTSGSKGEQFF
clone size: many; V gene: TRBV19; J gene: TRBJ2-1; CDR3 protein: CASSIGAERNNEQFF